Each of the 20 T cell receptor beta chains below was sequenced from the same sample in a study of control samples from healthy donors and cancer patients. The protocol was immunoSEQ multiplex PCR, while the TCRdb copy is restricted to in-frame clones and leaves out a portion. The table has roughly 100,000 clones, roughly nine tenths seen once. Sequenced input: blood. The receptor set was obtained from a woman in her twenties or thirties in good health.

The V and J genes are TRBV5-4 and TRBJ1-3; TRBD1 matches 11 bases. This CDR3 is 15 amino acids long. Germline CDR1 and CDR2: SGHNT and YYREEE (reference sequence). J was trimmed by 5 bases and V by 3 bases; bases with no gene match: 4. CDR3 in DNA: TGTGCCAGCAGCTCTGGACAGGGGGCGAGAAACACCATATATTTT. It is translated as CASSSGQGARNTIYF. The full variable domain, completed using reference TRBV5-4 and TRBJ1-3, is ETGVTQSPTHLIKTRGQQVTLRCSSQSGHNTVSWYQQALGQGPQFIFQYYREEENGRGNFPPRFSGLQFPNYSSELNVNALELDDSALYLCASSSGQGARNTIYFGEGSWLTVV.

The CDR3 protein is CASSLRRGQPQHF. DNA for the CDR3: TGTGCCAGCAGCTTACGCCGAGGCCAGCCCCAGCATTTT. V gene TRBV7-9 combines with J gene TRBJ1-5, with D hard to call. V was trimmed by 2 bases and J by 7 bases, leaving 9 bases between them. Germline V gene sequence: CDR1 SEHNR, CDR2 FQNEAQ (reference sequence). This CDR3 has 13 residues.

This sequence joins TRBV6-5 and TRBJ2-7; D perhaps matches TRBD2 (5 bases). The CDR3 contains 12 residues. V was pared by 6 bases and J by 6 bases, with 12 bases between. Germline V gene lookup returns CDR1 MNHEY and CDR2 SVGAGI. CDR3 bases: TGTGCCAGCAGCGGACGGGGAAGCGAGCAGTACTTC. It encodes CASSGRGSEQYF.

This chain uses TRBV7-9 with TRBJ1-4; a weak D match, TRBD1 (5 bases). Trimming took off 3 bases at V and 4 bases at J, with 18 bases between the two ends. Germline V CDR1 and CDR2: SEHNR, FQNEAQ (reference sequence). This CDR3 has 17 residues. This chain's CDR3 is CASSFIFARQSNEKLFF. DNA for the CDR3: TGTGCCAGCAGCTTTATTTTTGCTCGACAGAGTAATGAAAAACTGTTTTTT. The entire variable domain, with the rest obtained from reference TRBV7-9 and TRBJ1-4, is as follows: DTGVSQNPRHKITKRGQNVTFRCDPISEHNRLYWYRQTLGQGPEFLTYFQNEAQLEKSRLLSDRFSAERPKGSFSTLEIQRTEQGDSAMYLCASSFIFARQSNEKLFFGSGTQLSVL.

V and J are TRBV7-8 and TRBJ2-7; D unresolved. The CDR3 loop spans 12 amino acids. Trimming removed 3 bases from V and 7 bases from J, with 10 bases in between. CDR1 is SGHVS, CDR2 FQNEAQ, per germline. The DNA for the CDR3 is TGTGCCAGCAGCTTCGCCCGGTCGGAGCAGTACTTC. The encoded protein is CASSFARSEQYF.

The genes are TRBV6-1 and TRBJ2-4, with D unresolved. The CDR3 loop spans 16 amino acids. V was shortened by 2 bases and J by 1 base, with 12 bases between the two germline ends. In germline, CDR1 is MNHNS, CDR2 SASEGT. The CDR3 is CASSETAPNAKNIQYF. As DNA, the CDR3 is TGTGCCAGCAGTGAAACAGCTCCTAACGCCAAAAACATTCAGTACTTC.

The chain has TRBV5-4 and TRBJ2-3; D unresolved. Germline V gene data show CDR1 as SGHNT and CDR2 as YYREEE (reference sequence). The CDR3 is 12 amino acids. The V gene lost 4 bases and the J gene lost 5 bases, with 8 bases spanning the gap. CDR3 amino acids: CASSQQQDTQYF. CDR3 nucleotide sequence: TGTGCCAGCAGCCAACAGCAAGATACGCAGTATTTT.

CDR3 bases: TGTGCCAGCAGCCAGGAGAGCTCCCTAAGGATGACGCAGTATTTT. It encodes CASSQESSLRMTQYF. The chain joins TRBV3-1 (or the pseudogene TRBV3-2) to TRBJ2-3; no definite D call. CDR1 is LGHDT and CDR2 is YNNKEL in the germline V gene (reference sequence). Trimming removed 3 bases from V and 9 bases from J, with 19 bases in between. The CDR3 contains 15 residues.

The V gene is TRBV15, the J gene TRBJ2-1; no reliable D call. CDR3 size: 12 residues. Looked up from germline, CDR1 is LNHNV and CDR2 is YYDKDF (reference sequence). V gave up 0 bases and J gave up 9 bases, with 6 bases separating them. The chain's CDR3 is CATSRDVGEQFF. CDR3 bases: TGTGCCACCAGCAGAGACGTTGGTGAGCAGTTCTTC.

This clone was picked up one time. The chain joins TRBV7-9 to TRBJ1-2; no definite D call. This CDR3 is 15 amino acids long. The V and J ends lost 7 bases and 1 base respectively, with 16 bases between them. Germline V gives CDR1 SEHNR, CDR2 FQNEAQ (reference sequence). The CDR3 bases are TGTGCCAGCACCCCCGGTGGAACTGGTAACTATGGCTACACCTTC. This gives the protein CASTPGGTGNYGYTF.

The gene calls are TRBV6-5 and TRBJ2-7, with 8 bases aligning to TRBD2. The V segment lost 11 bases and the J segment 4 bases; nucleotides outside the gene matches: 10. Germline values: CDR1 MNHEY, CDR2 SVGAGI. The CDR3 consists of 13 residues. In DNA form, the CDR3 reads TGTGCCGGTCAAGAGCGGGAGACTTACGAGCAGTACTTC. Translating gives CAGQERETYEQYF.

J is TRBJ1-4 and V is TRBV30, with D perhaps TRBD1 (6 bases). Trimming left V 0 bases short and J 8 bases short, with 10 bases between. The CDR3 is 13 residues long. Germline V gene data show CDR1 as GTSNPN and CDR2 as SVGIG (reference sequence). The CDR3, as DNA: TGTGCCTGGAGTGTGACAGGAGGAGAAAAACTGTTTTTT. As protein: CAWSVTGGEKLFF.

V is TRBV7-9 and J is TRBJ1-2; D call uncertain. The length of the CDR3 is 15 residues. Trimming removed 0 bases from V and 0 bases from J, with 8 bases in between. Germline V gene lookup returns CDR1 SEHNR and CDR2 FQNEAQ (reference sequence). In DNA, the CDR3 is TGTGCCAGCAGCTTAGCAGACACATCTAACTATGGCTACACCTTC. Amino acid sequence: CASSLADTSNYGYTF. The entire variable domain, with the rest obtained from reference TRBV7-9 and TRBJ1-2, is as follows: DTGVSQNPRHKITKRGQNVTFRCDPISEHNRLYWYRQTLGQGPEFLTYFQNEAQLEKSRLLSDRFSAERPKGSFSTLEIQRTEQGDSAMYLCASSLADTSNYGYTFGSGTRLTVV.

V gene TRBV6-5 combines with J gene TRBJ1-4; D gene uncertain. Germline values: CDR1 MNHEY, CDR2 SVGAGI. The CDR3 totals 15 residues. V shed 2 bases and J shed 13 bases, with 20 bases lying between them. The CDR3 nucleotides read TGTGCCAGCAGTTACGTGACTTGGCAGCCCGGGGTACTGTTTTTT. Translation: CASSYVTWQPGVLFF.

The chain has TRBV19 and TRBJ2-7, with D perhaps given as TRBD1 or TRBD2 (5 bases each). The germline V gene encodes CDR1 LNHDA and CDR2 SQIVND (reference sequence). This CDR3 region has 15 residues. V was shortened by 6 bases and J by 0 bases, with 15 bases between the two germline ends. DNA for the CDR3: TGTGCCAGTAGAGACCCGGGGCAGAACTCCTACGAGCAGTACTTC. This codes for CASRDPGQNSYEQYF.

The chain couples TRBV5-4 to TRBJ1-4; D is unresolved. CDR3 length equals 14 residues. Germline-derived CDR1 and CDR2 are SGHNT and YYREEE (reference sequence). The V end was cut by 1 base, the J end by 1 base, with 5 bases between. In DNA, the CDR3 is TGTGCCAGCAGCTTGACAAGAACTAATGAAAAACTGTTTTTT. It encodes CASSLTRTNEKLFF.

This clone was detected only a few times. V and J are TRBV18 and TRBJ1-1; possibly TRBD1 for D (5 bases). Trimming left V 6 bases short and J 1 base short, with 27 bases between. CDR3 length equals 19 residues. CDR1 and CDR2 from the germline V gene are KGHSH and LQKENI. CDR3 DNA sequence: TGTGCCAGCTCCCCCCTGCAGCCCCGGGACGGAAGATCGAACACTGAAGCTTTCTTT. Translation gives CASSPLQPRDGRSNTEAFF.

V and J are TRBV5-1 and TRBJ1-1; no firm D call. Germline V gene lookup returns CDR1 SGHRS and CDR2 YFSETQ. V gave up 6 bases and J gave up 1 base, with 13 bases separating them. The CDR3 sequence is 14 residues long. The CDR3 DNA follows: TGCGCCAGCAAATTACAGACTACGAACACTGAAGCTTTCTTT. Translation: CASKLQTTNTEAFF.

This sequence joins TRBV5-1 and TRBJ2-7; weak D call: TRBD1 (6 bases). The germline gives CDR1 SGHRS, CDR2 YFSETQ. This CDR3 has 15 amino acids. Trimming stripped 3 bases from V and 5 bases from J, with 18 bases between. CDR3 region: CASSWGLGQFHEQYF. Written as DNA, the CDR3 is TGCGCCAGCAGCTGGGGTCTTGGACAGTTTCACGAGCAGTACTTC.

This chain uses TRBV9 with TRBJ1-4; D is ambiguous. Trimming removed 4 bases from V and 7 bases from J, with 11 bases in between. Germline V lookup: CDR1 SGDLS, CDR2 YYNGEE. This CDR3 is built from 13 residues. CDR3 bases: TGTGCCAGCAGCCTACTCCCGGGTGAAAAACTGTTTTTT. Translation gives CASSLLPGEKLFF. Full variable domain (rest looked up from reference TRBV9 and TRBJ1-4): DSGVTQTPKHLITATGQRVTLRCSPRSGDLSVYWYQQSLDQGLQFLIQYYNGEERAKGNILERFSAQQFPDLHSELNLSSLELGDSALYFCASSLLPGEKLFFGSGTQLSVL.